The entry that follows covers one T cell receptor (beta chain) sequence. Clones were read by immunoSEQ multiplex PCR, and TCRdb kept only the in-frame ones, dropping some. The sample consists of approximately 35,000 clones, roughly 92% of them appearing once. This record belongs to a study of T cell changes during pregnancy in multiple sclerosis. Germline V gene lookup returns CDR1 ENHRY and CDR2 SYGVKD. Trimming at V came to 6 bases and at J to 2 bases, leaving 6 bases not matched to a gene. The CDR3 runs 17 residues. This chain connects TRBV10-3 to TRBJ2-3; 15 bases are shared with TRBD2. Sequenced: PBMCs (not recorded whether the cells were cultured). This sequence originates from a female donor with multiple sclerosis, enrolled in a pregnancy study. CDR3 in amino acids: CAIRPGLAGGPTDTQYF. CDR3 DNA sequence: TGTGCCATCAGGCCGGGACTAGCGGGAGGCCCCACAGATACGCAGTATTTT.